One and the same sample provided the 6 T cell receptor beta chains below, sequenced in a study of blood T cell repertoires in COVID-19. Some clones are missing from TCRdb's copy, which holds only in-frame ones; the method was immunoSEQ multiplex PCR. The table lists roughly 200,000 clones, 70% to 80% of them singletons, with roughly 5.6% in the top ten. Material: peripheral blood. The source of these receptors is a woman aged 40-49 years with COVID-19, enrolled during active disease.

The J gene is TRBJ1-2, the V gene TRBV9; no definite D call. Per germline, CDR1 SGDLS and CDR2 YYNGEE. V lost 0 bases and J lost 9, with 9 bases in between. There are 12 residues in the CDR3. The CDR3 bases are TGTGCCAGCAGCGTAGACGGAGCCCGCTACACCTTC. Amino acid sequence: CASSVDGARYTF.

This chain connects TRBV19 to TRBJ1-2, with D unresolved. CDR1 and CDR2 (germline): LNHDA, SQIVND (reference sequence). V shed 5 bases and J shed 2 bases, with 9 bases lying between them. This CDR3 has 13 residues. The CDR3 nucleotides read TGTGCCAGTAGTTGGGAGTGGAACTATGGCTACACCTTC. Translated: CASSWEWNYGYTF.

The chain recombines TRBV11-2 with TRBJ2-3, with 8 bases aligning to TRBD1. This CDR3 contains 16 residues. Germline V gene data show CDR1 as SGHAT and CDR2 as FQNNGV. V trimming: 3 bases; J trimming: 0 bases; junction bases outside the gene matches: 5. The CDR3, as DNA: TGTGCCAGCAGCTTCTCCGGGACAGGTAGCACAGATACGCAGTATTTT. Protein: CASSFSGTGSTDTQYF. Variable domain in full (rest from reference TRBV11-2 and TRBJ2-3): EAGVAQSPRYKIIEKRQSVAFWCNPISGHATLYWYQQILGQGPKLLIQFQNNGVVDDSQLPKDRFSAERLKGVDSTLKIQPAKLEDSAVYLCASSFSGTGSTDTQYFGPGTRLTVL.

In this sample, this clone turned up many times. The rearrangement joins TRBV2 to TRBJ1-6; 10 positions agree with TRBD1. The CDR3 is 16 amino acids. Per germline, CDR1 SNHLY and CDR2 FYNNEI. Trimming took 3 bases from V and 5 from J; bases not matched to a gene: 4. As DNA, the CDR3 is TGTGCCAGCAGTGACCTTGGGACAGGGGATAATTCACCCCTCCACTTT. Encoded protein: CASSDLGTGDNSPLHF.

The gene calls are TRBV10-3 and TRBJ1-6; TRBD1 matches 8 bases. The CDR3 runs to 14 residues. Germline V gene sequence: CDR1 ENHRY, CDR2 SYGVKD. With 6 bases clipped from V and 8 bases from J, the junction kept 6 bases outside the gene matches. The CDR3 region is CAIRSTGVDSPLHF. CDR3 coding DNA: TGTGCCATCAGATCGACAGGGGTAGATTCACCCCTCCACTTT.

This sequence joins TRBV5-1 and TRBJ1-1; perhaps TRBD1 as D (6 bases). V dropped 4 bases and J dropped 3 bases, with 10 bases sitting between them. Germline CDR1 is SGHRS and CDR2 is YFSETQ. The CDR3 extends over 13 amino acids. The CDR3 reads CASSPSGDTEAFF. Written as DNA, the CDR3 is TGCGCCAGCAGCCCGTCAGGGGACACTGAAGCTTTCTTT.